The clone carrying this T cell receptor beta chain is large in the sample. The target antigen is unknown. This specimen comes from a study of early T cells in non-severe SARS-CoV-2 infection. Across the whole study: Chains from this unsorted whole-blood bulk RNA could not be paired.

Separate cDNA molecules each had unique molecular identifiers attached to them. TCRdb reanalysed the 5' RACE reads using MiXCR and keeps one entry per CDR3 protein. The data hold approximately 35,000 distinct CDR3 sequences, with 5% to 6% observed a single time. Whole-study findings and limits: The study's VDJdb matching favored anti-spike CD8 responses and missed private and CD4 specificities.

Sequenced sample: whole blood. The TCR sequence derives from an adult who was a healthcare worker with PCR-confirmed SARS-CoV-2 infection or an uninfected control (not recorded which).

The CDR3 region has the DNA TGTGCCAGCAGCTTAGTCCTCCCAGACACTGAAGCTTTCTTT. It specifies CASSLVLPDTEAFF. The J gene is TRBJ1-1, the V gene TRBV7-9; D remains unclear. Trimming pared 1 base from V and 3 bases from J, leaving 9 bases between. This CDR3 has 14 residues. The germline V gene encodes CDR1 SEHNR and CDR2 FQNEAQ (reference sequence).